A single sample gave rise to the 5 T cell receptor beta chains below, sequenced in a study of blood T cell repertoires in COVID-19. Some clones are missing from TCRdb's copy, which holds only in-frame ones; the method was immunoSEQ multiplex PCR. The sample lists about 250,000 clones; approximately 88% were seen once. Sequenced: peripheral blood. The receptors were sampled from a woman aged 25 to 39 with COVID-19, enrolled during active disease.

The V call is TRBV7-9, the J call TRBJ1-6, with a weak D call TRBD1 (5 bases). Germline V gives CDR1 SEHNR, CDR2 FQNEAQ (reference sequence). This CDR3 is built from 16 residues. Trimming left V 4 bases short and J 10 bases short, with 20 bases between. CDR3: CASSSGGGGWESPLHF. CDR3 coding DNA: TGTGCCAGCAGCTCCGGCGGGGGGGGTTGGGAATCACCCCTCCACTTT.

The chain employs TRBV19 and TRBJ2-1; 8 bases match TRBD2. This CDR3 region has 16 residues. Losses at the gene ends were 1 base for V and 8 bases for J; bases not matched to a gene: 10. CDR1 and CDR2 (germline): LNHDA, SQIVND (reference sequence). In DNA form, the CDR3 reads TGTGCCAGTAGTATAGCCGCGGGGGGAGGTTGGGATGAGCAGTTCTTC. Its translation is CASSIAAGGGWDEQFF.

V and J are TRBV11-3 and TRBJ1-1; no clear D gene. V gave up 5 bases and J gave up 6 bases, with 7 bases separating them. The length of the CDR3 is 11 residues. Germline V gene sequence: CDR1 SGHNT, CDR2 YENEEA. The CDR3 sequence: CASSPQPEAFF. The CDR3 nucleotides are TGTGCCAGCAGCCCACAGCCTGAAGCTTTCTTT.

The chain employs TRBV27 and TRBJ1-5; the D gene is possibly TRBD1 (6 bases). V was clipped by 10 bases and J by 0 bases, with 13 bases between them. The CDR3 spans 14 residues. Germline CDR1 reads MNHEY; CDR2 reads SMNVEV (reference sequence). The CDR3 here is CATRQADSNQPQHF. For the CDR3, the DNA is TGTGCCACGAGACAGGCAGATAGCAATCAGCCCCAGCATTTT.

The chain uses TRBV21-1 and TRBJ1-6; TRBD1 was called by the table and not checked on the DNA. TRBV21-1 is annotated as a pseudogene. The CDR3 runs to 18 residues. The CDR3 coding sequence is TGTGCCAGCAGCGGACATCAAAACAAACAGGGGGGGGAGTCACCCCTCCACTTT. Protein sequence: CASSGHQNKQGGESPLHF.